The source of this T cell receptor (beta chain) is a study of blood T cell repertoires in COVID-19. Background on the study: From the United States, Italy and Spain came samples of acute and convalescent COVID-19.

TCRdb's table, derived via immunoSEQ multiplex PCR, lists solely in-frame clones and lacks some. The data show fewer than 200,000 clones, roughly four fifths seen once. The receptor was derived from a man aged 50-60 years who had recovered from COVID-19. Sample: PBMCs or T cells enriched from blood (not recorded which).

The CDR3 nucleotides are TGTGCCAGCAGCCCGTCGGACAGGGCAGATACGCAGTATTTT. Translating it yields CASSPSDRADTQYF. The chain is built from TRBV3-1 (or the pseudogene TRBV3-2) and TRBJ2-3; 8 nucleotides align to TRBD1. CDR3 length equals 14 residues. Trimming at V came to 4 bases and at J to 4 bases, leaving 4 bases not matched to a gene. CDR1 is LGHDT, CDR2 YNNKEL, per germline (reference sequence).